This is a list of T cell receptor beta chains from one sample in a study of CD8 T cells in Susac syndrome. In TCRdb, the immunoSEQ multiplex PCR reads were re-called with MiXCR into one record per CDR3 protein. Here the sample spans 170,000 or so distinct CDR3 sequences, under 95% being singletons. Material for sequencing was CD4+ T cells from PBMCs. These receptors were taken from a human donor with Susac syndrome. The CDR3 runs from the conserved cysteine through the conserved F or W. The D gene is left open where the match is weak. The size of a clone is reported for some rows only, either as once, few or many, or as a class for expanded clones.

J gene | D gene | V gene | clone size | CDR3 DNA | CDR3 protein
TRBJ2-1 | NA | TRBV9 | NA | TGTGCCAGCAGCGTTTACTACGAGCACAATGAGCAGTTCTTC | CASSVYYEHNEQFF
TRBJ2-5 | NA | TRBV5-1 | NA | TGCGCCAGCAGCCAGCCCGGGGAGACCCAGTACTTC | CASSQPGETQYF
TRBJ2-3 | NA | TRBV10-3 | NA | TGTGCCATCAGTACAAACATCCCCGCGATGGGAGATACGCAGTATTTT | CAISTNIPAMGDTQYF
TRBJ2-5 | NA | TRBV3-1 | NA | TGTGCCAGCAGCCAAGATATGGGCAGGGCCCCCCAGACCCAGTACTTC | CASSQDMGRAPQTQYF
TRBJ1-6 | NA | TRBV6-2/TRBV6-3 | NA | TGTGCCAGCAGTCCCCGTGGGGGGCAGGATAATTCACCCCTCCACTTT | CASSPRGGQDNSPLHF
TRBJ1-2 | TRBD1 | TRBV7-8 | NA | TGTGCCAGCGGCCTACAGGGGAACTATGGCTACACCTTC | CASGLQGNYGYTF
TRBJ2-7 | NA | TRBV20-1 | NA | TGCAGTGCTAGAGTGCACCGCCCCGGCGGGTACGAGCAGTACTTC | CSARVHRPGGYEQYF
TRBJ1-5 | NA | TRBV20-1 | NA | TGCAGTGCTAGACAGGGTTTGAATCAGCCCCAGCATTTT | CSARQGLNQPQHF
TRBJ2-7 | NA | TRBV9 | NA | TGTGCCAGCAGCGTAGAGGGCAGGGCGAACGAGCAGTACTTC | CASSVEGRANEQYF
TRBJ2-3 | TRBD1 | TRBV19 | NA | TGTGCCAGTAAGCTGGGCAGGGGGAGCACAGATACGCAGTATTTT | CASKLGRGSTDTQYF
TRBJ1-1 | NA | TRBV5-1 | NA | TGCGCCAGCAGCTTGGGACAGGTCGCTGAAGCTTTCTTT | CASSLGQVAEAFF
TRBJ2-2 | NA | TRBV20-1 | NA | TGCAGTGCTAGAGAAAGGAGACAGAACACCGGGGAGCTGTTTTTT | CSARERRQNTGELFF
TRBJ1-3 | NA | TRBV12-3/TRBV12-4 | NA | TGTGCCAGCATCTGGGCAGGCGGCTCTGGAAACACCATATATTTT | CASIWAGGSGNTIYF
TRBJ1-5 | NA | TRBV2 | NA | TGTGCCAGCAGTGAACAGCCCGGAGATCAGCCCCAGCATTTT | CASSEQPGDQPQHF
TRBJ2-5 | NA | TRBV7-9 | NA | TGTGCCAGCAGCGGCGGCATAGCGGACCTCGGGGAGACCCAGTACTTC | CASSGGIADLGETQYF
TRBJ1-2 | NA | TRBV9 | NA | TGTGCCAGCAGCCTAAGAGGGGACCCCTATGGCTACACCTTC | CASSLRGDPYGYTF
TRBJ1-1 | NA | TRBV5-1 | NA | TGCGCCAGCAGCTTGGTTACGGCTGGCACTGAAGCTTTCTTT | CASSLVTAGTEAFF
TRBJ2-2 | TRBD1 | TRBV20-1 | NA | TGCAGTGCCCAAGTCGTCCTAGCCGGGACAGGGGCCGGGGAGCTGTTTTTT | CSAQVVLAGTGAGELFF
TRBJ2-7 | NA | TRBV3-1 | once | TGTGCCAGCAGCCCTGCGGGCACCTACGAGCAGTACTTC | CASSPAGTYEQYF
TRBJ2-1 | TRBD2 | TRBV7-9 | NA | TGTGCCACCCGCCGGGAGGGAGCCAACTACAATGAGCAGTTCTTC | CATRREGANYNEQFF
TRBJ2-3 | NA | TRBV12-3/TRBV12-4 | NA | TGTGCCAGCAGTTATGGACAGCCTAGGGATACGCAGTATTTT | CASSYGQPRDTQYF
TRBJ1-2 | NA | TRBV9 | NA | TGTGCCAGCAGCCCATCGACAGGAGACTATGGCTACACCTTC | CASSPSTGDYGYTF
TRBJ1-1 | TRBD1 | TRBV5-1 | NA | TGCGCCAGCAGCCTCCTGGGACAGGGGAAAACTGAAGCTTTCTTT | CASSLLGQGKTEAFF
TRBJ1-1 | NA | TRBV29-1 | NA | TGCAGCGTAAAGAGGGAGGACACTGAAGCTTTCTTT | CSVKREDTEAFF
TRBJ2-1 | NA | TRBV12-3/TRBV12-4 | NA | TGTGCCAGCAGTTTGCCCAAGGGGACACTGGTGGGCAATGAGCAGTTCTTC | CASSLPKGTLVGNEQFF
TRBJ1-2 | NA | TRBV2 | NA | TGTGCCAGCAGTCGGGCAGCCTATGGCTACACCTTC | CASSRAAYGYTF
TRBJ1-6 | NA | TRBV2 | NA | TGTGCCACCCGCCCGGGACGGAACCCTAATTCACCCCTCCACTTT | CATRPGRNPNSPLHF
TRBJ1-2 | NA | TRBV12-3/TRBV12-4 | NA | TGTGCCAGCAGTAGGAGCGGGCCAAACTATGGCTACACCTTC | CASSRSGPNYGYTF
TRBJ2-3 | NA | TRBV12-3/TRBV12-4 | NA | TGTGCCAGCACCAACATACTGGGTACGCAGTATTTT | CASTNILGTQYF
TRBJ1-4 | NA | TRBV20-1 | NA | TGCAGTGCTAGTTTATCCATGGGGGAAAAACTGTTTTTT | CSASLSMGEKLFF
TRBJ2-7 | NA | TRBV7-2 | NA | TGTGCCAGCAGCTCACGGCCTAAGACAGGAACCTACGAGCAGTACTTC | CASSSRPKTGTYEQYF
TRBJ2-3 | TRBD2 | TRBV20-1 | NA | TGCAGTGGGGGGACTAGCGGGGCTAGAACAGATACGCAGTATTTT | CSGGTSGARTDTQYF
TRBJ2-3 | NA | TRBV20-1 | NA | TGCAGTGCTGTGGGGGCTAGCGGTAGCACAGATACGCAGTATTTT | CSAVGASGSTDTQYF
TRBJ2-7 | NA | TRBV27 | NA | TGTGCCAGCAGGAACCACCGGACCGCGGGGTTCTACGAGCAGTACTTC | CASRNHRTAGFYEQYF
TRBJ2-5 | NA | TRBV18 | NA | TGTGCCAGCTCACCATCTGCACAAGAGACCCAGTACTTC | CASSPSAQETQYF
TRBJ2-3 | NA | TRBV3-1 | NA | TGTGCCAGCAGCCAAGGCCCAGATCGGACAGATACGCAGTATTTT | CASSQGPDRTDTQYF
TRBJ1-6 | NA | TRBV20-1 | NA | TGCAGTGCTACTCTAGGGTCGAATTCACCCCTCCACTTT | CSATLGSNSPLHF
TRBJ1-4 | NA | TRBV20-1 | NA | TGCAGTGCTAGAGATTACGGCGAAAAACTGTTTTTT | CSARDYGEKLFF
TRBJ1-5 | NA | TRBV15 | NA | TGTGCCACCAGCTTCCCTGGGACGTATAGCAATCAGCCCCAGCATTTT | CATSFPGTYSNQPQHF
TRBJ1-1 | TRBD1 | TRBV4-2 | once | TGTGCCAGCAGCCAAGGGCAGGGGGCGAGAGACACTGAAGCTTTCTTT | CASSQGQGARDTEAFF
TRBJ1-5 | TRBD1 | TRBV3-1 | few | TGTGCCAGCAGCCAAGGTACAGGGGGCAATCAGCCCCAGCATTTT | CASSQGTGGNQPQHF